These 24 T cell receptor beta chains were sequenced from one sample in a study of cytomegalovirus exposure and HLA in healthy donors. The PCR contained 60 Vbeta and 13 Jbeta primers. TCRdb keeps only in-frame clones here, not all; method: immunoSEQ multiplex PCR. The profile shows 160,000 or so clones, roughly 80% of them singletons. The specimen sequenced was PBMCs. These TCRs come from a woman in her forties or fifties in good health and CMV-seronegative.

As to this clone: Other DNA sequences in the sample encode the same CDR3. The chain is built from TRBV5-4 and TRBJ2-3; 12 nucleotides line up with TRBD2. In germline, CDR1 is SGHNT, CDR2 YYREEE (reference sequence). The CDR3 has 16 amino acids. V trimming: 0 bases; J trimming: 1 base; junction bases outside the gene matches: 0. CDR3 bases: TGTGCCAGCAGCTTGGGACTAGCGGGGGGCACAGATACGCAGTATTTT. Encoded protein: CASSLGLAGGTDTQYF.

Regarding this clone: Additional DNA sequences in this sample encode the identical CDR3. This CDR3 reads CASSLQGADTGELFF. In DNA, the CDR3 is TGCGCCAGCAGCCTCCAGGGGGCAGATACCGGGGAGCTGTTTTTT. This rearrangement joins TRBV5-1 to TRBJ2-2; 8 positions agree with TRBD1. The CDR3 extends over 15 amino acids. Per germline, CDR1 SGHRS and CDR2 YFSETQ. The J segment lost 5 bases and the V segment lost 4 bases, leaving 7 bases of the junction unmatched.

V is TRBV4-1 and J is TRBJ2-3; 7 bases are shared with TRBD1. This CDR3 contains 18 residues. CDR1 and CDR2 (germline): MGHRA, YSYEKL. Trimming cost V 3 bases and J 4 bases; bases outside gene matches: 16. The CDR3 loop is CASSHMAAGGYPSDTQYF. The CDR3 DNA follows: TGCGCCAGCAGCCACATGGCAGCAGGGGGTTATCCCTCAGATACGCAGTATTTT.

V usage is TRBV2 and J usage is TRBJ2-2; TRBD2 aligns across 7 bases. Trimming took 4 bases from V and 4 from J; bases not matched to a gene: 6. CDR1 and CDR2 (germline): SNHLY, FYNNEI. The CDR3 has 15 amino acids. CDR3 sequence (DNA): TGTGCCAGCAGTGCGGAGGGAGGGTTCACCGGGGAGCTGTTTTTT. Translated, it gives CASSAEGGFTGELFF.

This clone was found once. The chain has TRBV4-1 and TRBJ2-7, with 9 nucleotides matching TRBD1. The V segment lost 6 bases and the J segment 6 bases; nucleotides outside the gene matches: 12. Germline-derived CDR1 and CDR2 are MGHRA and YSYEKL. The CDR3 runs 15 residues. The CDR3 DNA reads TGCGCCAGCAGGGTGGGGCCGGGACAGGGAACCGAGCAGTACTTC. Amino acid sequence: CASRVGPGQGTEQYF.

V and J are TRBV7-3 and TRBJ2-2; 11 bases align to TRBD2. Germline trimming cut 3 bases from V and 4 bases from J; bases unmatched to any gene: 7. CDR3 length: 17 residues. The germline V gene encodes CDR1 SGHTA and CDR2 FQGTGA. CDR3 sequence (DNA): TGTGCCAGCAGCTTGCTAGCGGGAGGTGCCAGCACCGGGGAGCTGTTTTTT. Amino acid sequence: CASSLLAGGASTGELFF. Supplemented by reference TRBV7-3 and TRBJ2-2, the full variable domain reads GAGVSQTPSNKVTEKGKYVELRCDPISGHTALYWYRQSLGQGPEFLIYFQGTGAADDSGLPNDRFFAVRPEGSVSTLKIQRTERGDSAVYLCASSLLAGGASTGELFFGEGSRLTVL.

The chain recombines TRBV18 with TRBJ2-3; no clear D gene. CDR3 length equals 14 residues. Per germline, CDR1 KGHSH and CDR2 LQKENI. The V gene lost 0 bases and the J gene lost 4 bases, with 8 bases spanning the gap. CDR3 sequence reads: CASSPPADADTQYF. In nucleotides, the CDR3 is TGTGCCAGCTCACCACCCGCGGATGCAGATACGCAGTATTTT.

The rearrangement links TRBV9 to TRBJ2-7, with 15 bases aligning to TRBD2. This CDR3 is 15 amino acids long. The germline gives CDR1 SGDLS, CDR2 YYNGEE. Germline trimming cut 4 bases from V and 6 bases from J; bases unmatched to any gene: 5. DNA for the CDR3: TGTGCCAGCAGCCCAAGGACTAGCGGGAGGGGCGAGCAGTACTTC. It encodes CASSPRTSGRGEQYF.

The chain combines TRBV19 with TRBJ2-1; 9 bases are shared with TRBD2. The CDR3 runs 16 residues. The germline gives CDR1 LNHDA, CDR2 SQIVND (reference sequence). V dropped 6 bases and J dropped 6; count of bases not matched to a gene: 12. CDR3 amino acids: CASSLRRGGLGNEQFF. The CDR3 bases are TGTGCCAGTAGCCTTAGGCGGGGGGGCCTCGGCAATGAGCAGTTCTTC. Based on the CDR3 plus reference TRBV19 and TRBJ2-1, the full variable domain is DGGITQSPKYLFRKEGQNVTLSCEQNLNHDAMYWYRQDPGQGLRLIYYSQIVNDFQKGDIAEGYSVSREKKESFPLTVTSAQKNPTAFYLCASSLRRGGLGNEQFFGPGTRLTVL.

The chain uses TRBV20-1 and TRBJ1-1; D unresolved. This CDR3 is built from 11 residues. The V end lost 6 bases, the J end lost 5 bases, and 10 bases lay between the germline ends. Germline values: CDR1 DFQATT, CDR2 SNEGSKA (reference sequence). This CDR3 reads CSAGRSTEAFF. The CDR3 DNA reads as TGCAGTGCGGGCAGATCGACTGAAGCTTTCTTT.

Concerning this clone: The junction departs from germline at one end; a sequencing error may be responsible. J is TRBJ1-2 and V is TRBV20-1, with a possible D match to TRBD1 (5 bases). This CDR3 is built from 11 residues. The germline gives CDR1 DFQATT, CDR2 SNEGSKA (reference sequence). The chain's CDR3 is CSAREFMGEAF. The CDR3 DNA follows: TGCAGTGCTAGAGAATTTATGGGGGAGGCATTC.

The chain has TRBV7-6 and TRBJ2-1; 7 positions agree with TRBD1. With V trimmed by 0 bases and J by 8 bases, 4 bases remained unmatched. Germline V CDR1 and CDR2: SGHVS, FNYEAQ. This CDR3 comprises 14 residues. The CDR3 sequence is CASSLAHRGDEQFF. The CDR3, as DNA: TGTGCCAGCAGCTTAGCGCACAGGGGAGATGAGCAGTTCTTC.

The chain links TRBV28 to TRBJ1-2; TRBD1 matches at 10 bases. Germline V lookup: CDR1 MDHEN, CDR2 SYDVKM. The CDR3 sequence is 12 residues long. The CDR3 region has the DNA TGTGCTAATGGACAGGGGGGGATCGGCTACACCTTC. It encodes CANGQGGIGYTF.

This chain uses TRBV5-4 with TRBJ2-1, with 10 nucleotides matching TRBD2. The germline V gene encodes CDR1 SGHNT and CDR2 YYREEE (reference sequence). This CDR3 spans 16 amino acids. Losses at the gene ends were 4 bases for V and 6 bases for J; bases not matched to a gene: 10. The CDR3 sequence: CASSPDISGRSNEQFF. CDR3 in DNA: TGTGCCAGCAGCCCGGACATTAGCGGGAGGAGCAATGAGCAGTTCTTC.

The rearrangement joins TRBV5-1 to TRBJ1-1; 7 positions agree with TRBD1. The ends lost 4 bases at V and 2 bases at J; junction bases unmatched: 2. CDR3 size: 13 residues. CDR1 is SGHRS, CDR2 YFSETQ, per germline. CDR3 sequence reads: CASSRQGNTEAFF. CDR3 nucleotides: TGCGCCAGCAGCCGACAGGGTAACACTGAAGCTTTCTTT.

V gene TRBV15 combines with J gene TRBJ2-1; D is perhaps TRBD2 (6 bases). The CDR3 is made up of 11 amino acids. Per germline, CDR1 LNHNV and CDR2 YYDKDF (reference sequence). V was cut by 5 bases and J by 13 bases, with 12 bases left in between. CDR3 sequence (DNA): TGTGCCACCAGCTTAGGGGCGGGACAGTTCTTC. Amino acid sequence: CATSLGAGQFF.

J is TRBJ2-5 and V is TRBV10-3, with a tentative D call TRBD1 (6 bases). Germline CDR1 ENHRY, CDR2 SYGVKD. The CDR3 is 14 residues long. Trimming left V 4 bases short and J 2 bases short, with 11 bases between. The CDR3 DNA reads TGTGCCATCAGTGGCAGGGGTTTACAAGAGACCCAGTACTTC. Its protein is CAISGRGLQETQYF.

The CDR3: CASSSDGKNGYTF. DNA of the CDR3: TGCGCCAGCAGCTCGGACGGGAAAAATGGCTACACCTTC. The rearrangement joins TRBV5-1 to TRBJ1-2; the D is unclear. CDR1 and CDR2 from the germline V gene are SGHRS and YFSETQ. V lost 3 bases and J 6 bases, leaving 12 bases between the germline ends. The CDR3 runs 13 residues.

CDR3 sequence: CAVKGGPGELFF. For the CDR3, the DNA is TGTGCCGTAAAGGGAGGGCCCGGGGAGCTGTTTTTT. This chain links TRBV28 with TRBJ2-2; 7 nucleotides line up with TRBD2. The CDR3 spans 12 residues. Germline CDR1 and CDR2: MDHEN and SYDVKM. J lost 6 bases, V lost 11 bases, and 6 bases had no gene match.

This sequence joins TRBV25-1 and TRBJ2-5; D may be TRBD2 (5 bases). V shed 7 bases and J shed 4 bases, with 10 bases lying between them. Germline CDR1 and CDR2: MGHDK and SYGVNS. The CDR3 loop spans 12 amino acids. The CDR3 bases are TGTGCCAGCAACCGAGGGATAGAGACCCAGTACTTC. Translation gives CASNRGIETQYF.

The chain is built from TRBV7-2 and TRBJ1-1; D remains unclear. Between the trimmed V and J ends, which lost 5 bases and 1 base, there was a span of 11 bases. The CDR3 runs to 14 residues. Per germline, CDR1 SGHTA and CDR2 FQGNSA. CDR3 DNA sequence: TGTGCCAGCAGCCGCGTCACCCCGAACACTGAAGCTTTCTTT. It specifies CASSRVTPNTEAFF.

V is TRBV7-9 and J is TRBJ2-7; the D gene is possibly TRBD1 (6 bases). V was shortened by 1 base and J by 6 bases, with 10 bases between the two germline ends. The CDR3 runs to 13 residues. The germline V gene has CDR1 SEHNR and CDR2 FQNEAQ (reference sequence). DNA of the CDR3: TGTGCCAGCAGCTTAGAACAGGGAGCCGAGCAGTACTTC. Protein product: CASSLEQGAEQYF.

The chain has TRBV6-5 and TRBJ1-2; the D gene is possibly TRBD1 (5 bases). Germline CDR1 MNHEY, CDR2 SVGAGI. V was pared by 2 bases and J by 6 bases, with 10 bases between. The CDR3 extends over 13 amino acids. The CDR3 nucleotides read TGTGCCAGCAGTTACAGGGGCGGGGATGGCTACACCTTC. Translated, it gives CASSYRGGDGYTF.

The chain couples TRBV18 to TRBJ2-7; 7 nucleotides align to TRBD1. CDR1 is KGHSH and CDR2 is LQKENI in the germline V gene. The V gene end was trimmed by 0 bases and the J gene end by 4 bases; junction bases not matched to a gene: 12. The CDR3 contains 17 residues. CDR3 DNA: TGTGCCAGCTCACCACCTAATTCCAACGACAGGGCGTACGAGCAGTACTTC. Translating gives CASSPPNSNDRAYEQYF. Drawing the rest from reference TRBV18 and TRBJ2-7, the complete variable domain is NAGVMQNPRHLVRRRGQEARLRCSPMKGHSHVYWYRQLPEEGLKFMVYLQKENIIDESGMPKERFSAEFPKEGPSILRIQQVVRGDSAAYFCASSPPNSNDRAYEQYFGPGTRLTVT.